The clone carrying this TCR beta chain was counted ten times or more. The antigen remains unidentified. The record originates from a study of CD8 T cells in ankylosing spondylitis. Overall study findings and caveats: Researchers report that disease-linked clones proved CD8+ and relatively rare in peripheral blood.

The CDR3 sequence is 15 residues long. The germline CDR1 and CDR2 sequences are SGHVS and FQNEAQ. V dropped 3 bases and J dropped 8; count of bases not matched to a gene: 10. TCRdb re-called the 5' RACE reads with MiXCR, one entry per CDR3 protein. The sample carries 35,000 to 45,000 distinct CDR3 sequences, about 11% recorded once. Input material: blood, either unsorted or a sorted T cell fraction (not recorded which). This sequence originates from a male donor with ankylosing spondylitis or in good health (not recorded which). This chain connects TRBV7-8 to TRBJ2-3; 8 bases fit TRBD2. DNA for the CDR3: TGTGCCAGCAGCTTTCGGCGGGGGGTTGAATCTACGCAGTATTTT. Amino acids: CASSFRRGVESTQYF.